What follows is one TCR beta chain and its context. This record comes from a study of OX40 agonist ivuxolimab in advanced cancers. Germline CDR1 reads MNHNS; CDR2 reads SASEGT. This CDR3 is built from 17 residues. Trimming removed 2 bases from V and 0 bases from J; junction bases left unmatched: 4. Libraries were prepared by immunoSEQ multiplex PCR; TCRdb keeps only in-frame clonotypes and omits some of them. The sample yields roughly 70,000 clones, about 90% seen once. The source material was CD4+ or CD8+ T cells sorted from blood, sampled in a trial of the OX40 agonist ivuxolimab. This receptor was obtained from an adult with an advanced solid tumor such as melanoma, head and neck, liver or kidney cancer. The J gene is TRBJ2-6, the V gene TRBV6-1, with 7 positions matching TRBD1. This CDR3 reads CASSERQGSSGANVLTF. DNA for the CDR3: TGTGCCAGCAGTGAAAGACAGGGAAGCTCTGGGGCCAACGTCCTGACTTTC.